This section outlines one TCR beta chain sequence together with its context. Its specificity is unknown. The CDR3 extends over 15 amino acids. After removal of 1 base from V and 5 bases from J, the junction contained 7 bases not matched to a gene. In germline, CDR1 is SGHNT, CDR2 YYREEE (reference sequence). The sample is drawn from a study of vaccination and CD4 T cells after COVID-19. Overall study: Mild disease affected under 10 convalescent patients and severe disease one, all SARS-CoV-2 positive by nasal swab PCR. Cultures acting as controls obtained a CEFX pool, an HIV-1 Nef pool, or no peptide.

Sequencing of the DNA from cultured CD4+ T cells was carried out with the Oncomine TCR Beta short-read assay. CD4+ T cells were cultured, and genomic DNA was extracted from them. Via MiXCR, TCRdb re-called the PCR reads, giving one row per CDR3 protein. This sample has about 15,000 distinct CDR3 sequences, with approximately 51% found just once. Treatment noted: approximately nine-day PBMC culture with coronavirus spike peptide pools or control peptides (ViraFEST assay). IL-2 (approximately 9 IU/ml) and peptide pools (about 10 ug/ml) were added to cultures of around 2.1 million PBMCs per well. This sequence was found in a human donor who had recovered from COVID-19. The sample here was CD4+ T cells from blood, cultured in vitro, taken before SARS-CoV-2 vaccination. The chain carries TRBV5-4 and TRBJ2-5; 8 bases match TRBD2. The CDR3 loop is CASSLPGRGEETQYF. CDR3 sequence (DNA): TGTGCCAGCAGCTTGCCGGGGCGGGGGGAGGAGACCCAGTACTTC.